One sample yielded the 23 T cell receptor beta chains listed below, sequenced in a study of T-cell reconstitution after alpha-beta-depleted transplantation in children. Preparing the TCRbeta library involved the use of unique molecular identifiers. TCRdb re-called the PCR reads with MiXCR, one entry per CDR3 protein. This sample yields fewer than 350,000 distinct CDR3 sequences, of which around 10% are seen a single time; less than 9% belongs to the top ten. Sequenced here: PBMCs, sampled before TCRalphabeta/CD19-depleted stem cell transplant. These receptors originate from a boy younger than two with acute myeloid leukemia, due to receive a stem cell transplant.

This clonotype occurred a few times. The DNA of the CDR3 is TGTGCCAGCAGCTTAGTACGTACGCAGTATTTT. Encoded protein: CASSLVRTQYF. This chain uses TRBV7-9 with TRBJ2-3; D not resolved. The CDR3 is 11 amino acids. V lost 1 base and J lost 8, with 4 bases in between. Germline V gene data show CDR1 as SEHNR and CDR2 as FQNEAQ (reference sequence).

This clonotype was observed many times. The rearrangement uses TRBV28 and TRBJ1-5; unclear D gene. Deletions cut 4 bases from V and 4 bases from J, with 8 bases between. This CDR3 comprises 13 residues. Germline V gene data show CDR1 as MDHEN and CDR2 as SYDVKM. Here the CDR3 reads CASSYFLNQPQHF. The CDR3 nucleotides read TGTGCCAGCAGTTACTTTCTAAATCAGCCCCAGCATTTT.

This clonotype was seen ten or more times. The rearrangement links TRBV28 to TRBJ1-2; no definite D call. Germline CDR1 MDHEN, CDR2 SYDVKM. This CDR3 comprises 10 residues. V gave up 4 bases and J gave up 5 bases, with 2 bases separating them. DNA of the CDR3: TGTGCCAGCAGTTCTTATGGCTACACCTTC. Its translation: CASSSYGYTF.

This clonotype has ten or more counts. The V gene is TRBV7-2, the J gene TRBJ2-3; TRBD2 matches at 8 bases. Germline V gene lookup returns CDR1 SGHTA and CDR2 FQGNSA. The V and J ends lost 3 bases and 1 base, in that order; junction bases with no gene match: 3. This CDR3 is built from 15 residues. The CDR3 protein is CASSFPAGGTDTQYF. The CDR3 DNA is TGTGCCAGCAGCTTCCCAGCGGGGGGCACAGATACGCAGTATTTT.

This clonotype was observed at least ten times. The chain has TRBV5-1 and TRBJ2-7, with D possibly matching TRBD1 (5 bases). CDR1 and CDR2 from the germline V gene are SGHRS and YFSETQ. This CDR3 is 11 amino acids long. The V and J ends lost 0 bases and 10 bases respectively, with 8 bases between them. DNA of the CDR3: TGCGCCAGCAGCTTGGGACAGCGCCAGTACTTC. Encoded protein: CASSLGQRQYF.

This clonotype occurred many times. The J gene is TRBJ2-3, the V gene TRBV29-1, with TRBD2 matching 9 bases. Per the germline V gene, CDR1 is SQVTM and CDR2 is ANQGSEA. The V and J ends lost 3 bases and 2 bases, in that order; junction bases with no gene match: 3. This CDR3 is 14 amino acids long. The DNA for the CDR3 is TGCAGCGTTGAGACTAGCGGATACACAGATACGCAGTATTTT. Amino acids: CSVETSGYTDTQYF.

This clonotype was recorded at least ten times. The genes are TRBV18 and TRBJ2-1, with TRBD1 as a possible D gene (5 bases). Germline loops: CDR1 KGHSH, CDR2 LQKENI. V dropped 3 bases and J dropped 3 bases, with 12 bases sitting between them. This CDR3 has 15 residues. DNA for the CDR3: TGTGCCAGCTCACCTTTTTCGGACATCTACAATGAGCAGTTCTTC. Protein sequence: CASSPFSDIYNEQFF.

In this sample, this clonotype turned up a few times. A much larger clone differs by one base, so this may be a read error. CDR3 amino acids: CASSKQGPNTEAFF. DNA of the CDR3: TGTGCCAGCAGCAAACAGGGCCCGAACACTGAAGCTTTCTTT. V and J are TRBV3-1 and TRBJ1-1; perhaps TRBD1 as D (6 bases). This CDR3 has 14 residues. Germline V CDR1 and CDR2: LGHDT, YNNKEL (reference sequence). V dropped 5 bases and J dropped 1 base, with 11 bases sitting between them.

The sample holds many counts of this clonotype. The V call is TRBV4-2, the J call TRBJ1-3; D might be TRBD1 (6 bases). Trimming shortened V by 2 bases and J by 2 bases, and 10 bases separated the two germline ends. The CDR3 contains 15 residues. The germline V gene has CDR1 LGHNA and CDR2 YNFKEQ. CDR3 sequence reads: CASSQSRGAGNTIYF. The CDR3 DNA reads as TGTGCCAGCAGCCAATCCAGGGGCGCTGGAAACACCATATATTTT.

This chain joins TRBV28 and TRBJ2-3; no firm D call. CDR1 MDHEN and CDR2 SYDVKM come from the germline V gene. V dropped 5 bases and J dropped 6 bases, with 15 bases sitting between them. The CDR3 consists of 14 residues. The chain's CDR3 is CASSTRRALDTQYF. The CDR3 DNA follows: TGTGCCAGCAGTACCAGAAGGGCGCTGGATACGCAGTATTTT.

This clonotype was counted at least ten times. An end of the junction differs from the germline gene, which may be a read error. The rearrangement uses TRBV5-1 and TRBJ2-7, with 10 bases fitting TRBD1. The V gene's germline CDR1 is SGHRS and CDR2 YFSETQ. The CDR3 totals 12 residues. DNA for the CDR3: TGCGCCAGCAGCTTGGGCCGGGACAGGGGAATCTTC. Amino acid sequence: CASSLGRDRGIF.

Worth noting for this clonotype: One junction end disagrees with the germline gene, perhaps due to a read error. The chain carries TRBV3-1 and TRBJ2-5; TRBD2 matches 11 bases. The germline V gene encodes CDR1 LGHDT and CDR2 YNNKEL (reference sequence). The CDR3 has 18 amino acids. CDR3 sequence: CATSQEPRLAGYQETQYF. CDR3 DNA: TGTGCCACCAGCCAAGAGCCCCGACTAGCGGGGTACCAAGAGACCCAGTACTTC.

This clonotype appeared many times. V gene TRBV5-5 combines with J gene TRBJ1-1; weak D call: TRBD1 (5 bases). V was shortened by 0 bases and J by 4 bases, with 13 bases between the two germline ends. The CDR3 covers 15 residues. Germline assignment: CDR1 SGHKS and CDR2 YYEKEE (reference sequence). The CDR3 sequence is CASSLVGDSGTEAFF. Here the CDR3 DNA reads TGTGCCAGCAGCTTGGTAGGGGATTCGGGCACTGAAGCTTTCTTT.

Comments on this clonotype: This may be a read error, as it is one base from a much larger clone. The J gene is TRBJ1-1, the V gene TRBV4-1; D unclear. Germline CDR1 MGHRA, CDR2 YSYEKL. The CDR3 is made up of 17 amino acids. V was cut by 1 base and J by 1 base, with 16 bases left in between. DNA of the CDR3: TGCGCCAGCAGCCAAGCACAAATCGGTGTTACGAACACTGAAGCTTTCTTT. Translated: CASSQAQIGVTNTEAFF.

This clonotype has a count of ten or more. The chain employs TRBV28 and TRBJ2-6, with unresolved D. CDR3 length: 20 amino acids. CDR1 MDHEN and CDR2 SYDVKM come from the germline V gene. V gave up 3 bases and J gave up 0 bases, with 21 bases separating them. The CDR3 sequence: CASSFSSSDVEASGANVLTF. CDR3 nucleotide sequence: TGTGCCAGCAGTTTTTCGAGTTCTGACGTCGAAGCCTCTGGGGCCAACGTCCTGACTTTC.

The chain recombines TRBV2 with TRBJ1-5; 7 bases map to TRBD1. With V trimmed by 6 bases and J by 6 bases, 2 bases remained unmatched. Per the germline V gene, CDR1 is SNHLY and CDR2 is FYNNEI. CDR3 length: 12 residues. The CDR3: CASSRGVQPQHF. The CDR3 nucleotides read TGTGCCAGCAGCAGGGGGGTTCAGCCCCAGCATTTT.

This clonotype has ten or more counts. The CDR3 protein is CSAHPLAGGPNTQYF. CDR3 sequence (DNA): TGCAGTGCTCACCCACTAGCGGGGGGGCCGAATACGCAGTATTTT. The V call is TRBV20-1, the J call TRBJ2-3; 13 bases align to TRBD2. CDR1 and CDR2 from the germline V gene are DFQATT and SNEGSKA (reference sequence). Trimming cost V 5 bases and J 7 bases; bases outside gene matches: 9. The CDR3 extends over 15 amino acids.

The sample holds a few counts of this clonotype. CDR3 in amino acids: CASSLEGWGSGGVETQYF. CDR3 nucleotide sequence: TGTGCCAGCAGCTTAGAGGGGTGGGGTAGCGGGGGGGTAGAGACCCAGTACTTC. The V call is TRBV11-2, the J call TRBJ2-5, with 11 nucleotides matching TRBD2. Germline assignment: CDR1 SGHAT and CDR2 FQNNGV. V was pared by 0 bases and J by 4 bases, with 10 bases of the junction left unmatched. The CDR3 spans 18 residues.

This clonotype was detected many times. CDR3 nucleotide sequence: TGTGCCAGCTCACCAGGGGGACTAGCGGACTACAATGAGCAGTTCTTC. The encoded protein is CASSPGGLADYNEQFF. The chain joins TRBV18 to TRBJ2-1; 11 nucleotides agree with TRBD2. The V segment lost 2 bases and the J segment 3 bases; nucleotides outside the gene matches: 3. Germline CDR1 and CDR2: KGHSH and LQKENI. The CDR3 runs 16 residues.

This clonotype has ten or more counts. The chain links TRBV24-1 to TRBJ2-5, with 7 positions matching TRBD1. Germline CDR1 and CDR2: KGHDR and SFDVKD. The V segment lost 9 bases and the J segment 7 bases; nucleotides outside the gene matches: 13. The CDR3 consists of 14 residues. CDR3 sequence reads: CATQPRTGLPTQYF. CDR3 nucleotides: TGTGCCACCCAACCCCGGACAGGCCTTCCGACCCAGTACTTC.

This clonotype was observed a few times. The V gene is TRBV20-1, the J gene TRBJ2-7, with 8 bases matching TRBD1. CDR3 length equals 13 residues. The junction had 4 bases not matched to a gene; V was cut back by 2 bases and J by 4 bases. CDR1 and CDR2 from the germline V gene are DFQATT and SNEGSKA (reference sequence). The CDR3, as DNA: TGCAGTGCTAGATACGACAGGGGTTACGAGCAGTACTTC. This translates into CSARYDRGYEQYF.

This clonotype was detected only a few times. The chain uses TRBV18 and TRBJ2-5, with D hard to call. CDR3 length: 15 amino acids. V lost 6 bases to trimming and J lost 2 bases, with 16 bases between them. The germline CDR1 and CDR2 sequences are KGHSH and LQKENI. The CDR3 DNA is TGTGCCAGCTCGTCCCCAGCCTTTACTCAAGAGACCCAGTACTTC. Amino acids: CASSSPAFTQETQYF.

This clonotype occurred many times. This rearrangement joins TRBV4-3 to TRBJ2-7, with TRBD1 identical over 9 bases. This CDR3 comprises 16 residues. Per the germline V gene, CDR1 is LGHNA and CDR2 is YSLEER. V shed 0 bases, J shed 1 base, and the junction held 4 bases outside the gene matches. This chain's CDR3 is CASSQDGTGRSYEQYF. The CDR3 DNA reads as TGCGCCAGCAGCCAAGATGGGACAGGGAGATCCTACGAGCAGTACTTC.